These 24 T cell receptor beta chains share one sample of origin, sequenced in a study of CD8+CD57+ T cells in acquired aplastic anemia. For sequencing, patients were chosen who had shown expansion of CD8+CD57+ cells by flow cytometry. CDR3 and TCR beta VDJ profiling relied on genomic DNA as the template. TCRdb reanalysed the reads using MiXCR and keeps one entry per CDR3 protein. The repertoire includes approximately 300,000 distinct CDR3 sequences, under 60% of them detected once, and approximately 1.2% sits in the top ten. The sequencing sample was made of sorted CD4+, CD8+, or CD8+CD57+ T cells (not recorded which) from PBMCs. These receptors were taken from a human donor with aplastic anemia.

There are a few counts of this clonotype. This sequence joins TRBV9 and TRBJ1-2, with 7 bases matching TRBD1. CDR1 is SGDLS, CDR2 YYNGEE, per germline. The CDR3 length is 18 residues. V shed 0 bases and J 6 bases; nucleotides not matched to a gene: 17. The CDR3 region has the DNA TGTGCCAGCAGCGTAGCTCGGATTACGACAGGGCCTTATCATGGCTACACCTTC. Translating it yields CASSVARITTGPYHGYTF.

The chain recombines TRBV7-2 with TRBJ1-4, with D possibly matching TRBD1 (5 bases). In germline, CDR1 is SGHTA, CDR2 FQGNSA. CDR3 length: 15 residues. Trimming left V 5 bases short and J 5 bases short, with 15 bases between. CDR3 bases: TGTGCCAGCAGCCCCGCCGGGGGGGACAATGAAAAACTGTTTTTT. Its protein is CASSPAGGDNEKLFF. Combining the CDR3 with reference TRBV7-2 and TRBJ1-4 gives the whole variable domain GAGVSQSPSNKVTEKGKDVELRCDPISGHTALYWYRQSLGQGLEFLIYFQGNSAPDKSGLPSDRFSAERTGGSVSTLTIQRTQQEDSAVYLCASSPAGGDNEKLFFGSGTQLSVL.

The CDR3: CASSPGQGVADTQYF. The CDR3 bases are TGTGCCAGCAGCCCCGGACAGGGGGTAGCAGATACGCAGTATTTT. This chain connects TRBV7-2 to TRBJ2-3, with TRBD1 matching 10 bases. Looked up from germline, CDR1 is SGHTA and CDR2 is FQGNSA. The CDR3 is made up of 15 amino acids. The trim removed 5 bases at V and 4 bases at J, leaving 6 bases unmatched. Full variable domain (outside the CDR3, taken from reference TRBV7-2 and TRBJ2-3): GAGVSQSPSNKVTEKGKDVELRCDPISGHTALYWYRQSLGQGLEFLIYFQGNSAPDKSGLPSDRFSAERTGGSVSTLTIQRTQQEDSAVYLCASSPGQGVADTQYFGPGTRLTVL.

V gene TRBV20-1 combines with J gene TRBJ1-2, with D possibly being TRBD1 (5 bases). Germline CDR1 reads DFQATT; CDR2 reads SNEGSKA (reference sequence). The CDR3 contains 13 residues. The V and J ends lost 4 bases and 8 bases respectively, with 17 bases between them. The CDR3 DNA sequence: TGCAGTGCTACCCGAGTGGGGGGATACGGCTACACCTTC. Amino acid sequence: CSATRVGGYGYTF.

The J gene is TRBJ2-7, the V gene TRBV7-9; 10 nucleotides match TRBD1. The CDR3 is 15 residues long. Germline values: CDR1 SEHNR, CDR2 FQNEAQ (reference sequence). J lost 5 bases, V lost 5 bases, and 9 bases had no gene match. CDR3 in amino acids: CASSPTGGASHEQYF. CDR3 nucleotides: TGTGCCAGCAGCCCGACAGGGGGCGCGAGCCACGAGCAGTACTTC.

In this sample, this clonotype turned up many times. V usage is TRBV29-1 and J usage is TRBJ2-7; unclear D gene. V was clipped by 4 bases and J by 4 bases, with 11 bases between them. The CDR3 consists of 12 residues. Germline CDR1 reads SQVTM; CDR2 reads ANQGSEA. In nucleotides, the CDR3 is TGCAGCGTTGTGGGCGCTGCATACGAGCAGTACTTC. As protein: CSVVGAAYEQYF.

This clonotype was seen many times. Here the CDR3 DNA reads TGCAGTGCTAGAGTGGGTAGCGGAGGAACCTACGAGCAGTACTTC. It yields the protein CSARVGSGGTYEQYF. The genes are TRBV20-1 and TRBJ2-7; D is perhaps TRBD2 (6 bases). The CDR3 length is 15 residues. Germline CDR1 DFQATT, CDR2 SNEGSKA (reference sequence). The V gene lost 1 base and the J gene lost 2 bases, with 15 bases spanning the gap.

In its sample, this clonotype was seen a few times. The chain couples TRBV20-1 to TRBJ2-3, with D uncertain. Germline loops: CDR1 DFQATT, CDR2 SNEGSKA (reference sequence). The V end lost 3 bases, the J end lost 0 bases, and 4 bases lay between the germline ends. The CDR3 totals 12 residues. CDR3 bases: TGCAGTGCTAGTCGGAGCACAGATACGCAGTATTTT. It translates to CSASRSTDTQYF.

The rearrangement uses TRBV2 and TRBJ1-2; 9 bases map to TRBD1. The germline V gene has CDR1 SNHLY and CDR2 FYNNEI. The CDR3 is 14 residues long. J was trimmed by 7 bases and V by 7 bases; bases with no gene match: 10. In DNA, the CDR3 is TGTGCCAGCACCCGGGACAGGGCCGTACGTGGCTACACCTTC. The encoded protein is CASTRDRAVRGYTF.

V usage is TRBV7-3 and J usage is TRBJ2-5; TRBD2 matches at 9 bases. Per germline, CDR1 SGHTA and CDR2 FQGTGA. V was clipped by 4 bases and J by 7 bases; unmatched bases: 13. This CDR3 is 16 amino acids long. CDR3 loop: CASSSSSGGKLRTQYF. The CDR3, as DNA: TGTGCCAGCAGCTCAAGTAGCGGGGGCAAGTTGAGGACCCAGTACTTC.

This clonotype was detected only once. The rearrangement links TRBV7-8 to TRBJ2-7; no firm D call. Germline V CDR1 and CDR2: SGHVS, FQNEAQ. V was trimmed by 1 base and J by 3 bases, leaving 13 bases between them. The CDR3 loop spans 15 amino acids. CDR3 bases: TGTGCCAGCAGCTTAGGTAGCCTTCCCCTCTACGAGCAGTACTTC. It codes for CASSLGSLPLYEQYF.

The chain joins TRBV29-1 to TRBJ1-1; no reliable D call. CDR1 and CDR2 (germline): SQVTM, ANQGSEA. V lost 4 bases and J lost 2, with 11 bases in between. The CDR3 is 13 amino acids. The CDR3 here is CSVVGLYNTEAFF. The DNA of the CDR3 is TGCAGCGTTGTTGGATTGTATAACACTGAAGCTTTCTTT. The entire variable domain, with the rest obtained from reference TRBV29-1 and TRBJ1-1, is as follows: SAVISQKPSRDICQRGTSLTIQCQVDSQVTMMFWYRQQPGQSLTLIATANQGSEATYESGFVIDKFPISRPNLTFSTLTVSNMSPEDSSIYLCSVVGLYNTEAFFGQGTRLTVV.

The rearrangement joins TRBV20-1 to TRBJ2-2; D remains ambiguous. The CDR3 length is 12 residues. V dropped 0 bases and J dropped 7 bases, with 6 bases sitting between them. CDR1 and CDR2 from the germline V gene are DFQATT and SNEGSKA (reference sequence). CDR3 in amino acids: CSARDLVGELFF. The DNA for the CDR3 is TGCAGTGCTAGAGATCTAGTCGGGGAGCTGTTTTTT.

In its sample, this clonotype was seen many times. CDR3 in DNA: TGTGCCAGCAGCCTCGGGACTACCTACACCGGGGAGCTGTTTTTT. Translated, it gives CASSLGTTYTGELFF. The J gene is TRBJ2-2, the V gene TRBV5-6; 7 bases are shared with TRBD2. The CDR3 is 15 amino acids. J gave up 3 bases and V 4 bases, and 6 bases lay outside the gene matches. Germline-derived CDR1 and CDR2 are SGHDT and YYEEEE.

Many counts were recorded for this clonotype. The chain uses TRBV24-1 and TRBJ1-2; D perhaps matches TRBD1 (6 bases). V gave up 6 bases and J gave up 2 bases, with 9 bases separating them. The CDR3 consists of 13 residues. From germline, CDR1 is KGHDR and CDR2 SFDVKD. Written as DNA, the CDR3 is TGTGCCACCAGTCCGGGACAAAACTATGGCTACACCTTC. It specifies CATSPGQNYGYTF.

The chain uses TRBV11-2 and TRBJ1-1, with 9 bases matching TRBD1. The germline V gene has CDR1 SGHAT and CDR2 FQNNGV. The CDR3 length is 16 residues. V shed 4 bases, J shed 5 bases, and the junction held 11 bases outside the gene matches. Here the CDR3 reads CASSSSGTGLGTEAFF. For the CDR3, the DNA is TGTGCCAGCAGCTCTTCCGGGACAGGGCTGGGGACTGAAGCTTTCTTT.

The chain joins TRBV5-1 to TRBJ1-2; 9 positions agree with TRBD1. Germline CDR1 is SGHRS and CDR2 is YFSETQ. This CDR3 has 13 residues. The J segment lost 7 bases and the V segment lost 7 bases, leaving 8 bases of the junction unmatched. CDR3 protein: CASLRTGEGGYTF. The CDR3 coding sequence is TGCGCCAGCTTAAGGACAGGGGAAGGTGGCTACACCTTC. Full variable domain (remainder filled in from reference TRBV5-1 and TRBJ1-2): KAGVTQTPRYLIKTRGQQVTLSCSPISGHRSVSWYQQTPGQGLQFLFEYFSETQRNKGNFPGRFSGRQFSNSRSEMNVSTLELGDSALYLCASLRTGEGGYTFGSGTRLTVV.

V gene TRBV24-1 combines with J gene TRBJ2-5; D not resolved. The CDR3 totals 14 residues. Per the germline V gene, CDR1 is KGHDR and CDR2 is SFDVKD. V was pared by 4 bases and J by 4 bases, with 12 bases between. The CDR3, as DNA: TGTGCCACCAGTGACTCTGGGCCTTCAGAGACCCAGTACTTC. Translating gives CATSDSGPSETQYF.

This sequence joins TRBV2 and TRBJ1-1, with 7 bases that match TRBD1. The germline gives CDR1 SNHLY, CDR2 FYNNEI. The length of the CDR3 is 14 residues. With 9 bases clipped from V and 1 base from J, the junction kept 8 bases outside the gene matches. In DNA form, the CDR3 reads TGTGCCAGTTCCGACAGGGTTCGGAACACTGAAGCTTTCTTT. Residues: CASSDRVRNTEAFF.

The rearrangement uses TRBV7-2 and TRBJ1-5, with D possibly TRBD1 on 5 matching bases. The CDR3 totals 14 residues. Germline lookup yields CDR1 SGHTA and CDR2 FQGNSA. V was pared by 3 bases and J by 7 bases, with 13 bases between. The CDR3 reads CASSFRQRSQPQHF. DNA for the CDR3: TGTGCCAGCAGCTTCAGACAGAGGTCGCAGCCCCAGCATTTT.

CDR3 nucleotides: TGTGCCAGCAGTGAAGACAGCTCCTACAATGAGCAGTTCTTC. This codes for CASSEDSSYNEQFF. The chain carries TRBV6-4 and TRBJ2-1; D is possibly TRBD1 (5 bases). The V gene lost 3 bases and the J gene lost 0 bases, with 6 bases spanning the gap. The CDR3 consists of 14 residues. In germline, CDR1 is MRHNA, CDR2 SNTAGT.

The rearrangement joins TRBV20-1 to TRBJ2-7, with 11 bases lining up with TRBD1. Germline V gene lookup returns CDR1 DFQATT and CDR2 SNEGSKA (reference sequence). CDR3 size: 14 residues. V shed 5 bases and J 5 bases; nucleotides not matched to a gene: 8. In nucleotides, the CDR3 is TGCAGTGCTTCCGGGACAGGGGGATCCCACGAGCAGTACTTC. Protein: CSASGTGGSHEQYF.

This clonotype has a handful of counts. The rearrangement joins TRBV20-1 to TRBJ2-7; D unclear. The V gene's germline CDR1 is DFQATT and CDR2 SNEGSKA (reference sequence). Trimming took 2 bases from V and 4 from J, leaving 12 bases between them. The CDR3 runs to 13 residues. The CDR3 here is CSARRLLTYEQYF. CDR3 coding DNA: TGCAGTGCTAGACGGCTTCTGACGTACGAGCAGTACTTC.

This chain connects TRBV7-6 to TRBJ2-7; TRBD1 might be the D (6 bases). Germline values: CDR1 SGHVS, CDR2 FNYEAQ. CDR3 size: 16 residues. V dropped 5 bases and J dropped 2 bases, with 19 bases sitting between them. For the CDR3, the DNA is TGTGCCAGCAGCAACCGGCTGGGGGCCGCTACCTACGAGCAGTACTTC. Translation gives CASSNRLGAATYEQYF.